This T cell receptor beta chain derives from a study of T cells in tuberculosis. Points from the study as a whole: Shorter CDR3-alpha in active tuberculosis partly drove smaller distances.

Concerning this clone itself: The antigen is unknown.

The method was immunoSEQ multiplex PCR; TCRdb's version includes in-frame clones alone and lacks a portion of them. The repertoire has 28,000 or so clones, around 89% of them found once; the top ten carry 5% to 7%. Germline CDR1 and CDR2: MNHEY and SMNVEV (reference sequence). The V and J ends lost 8 bases and 5 bases respectively, with 10 bases between them. The CDR3 has 12 amino acids. J is TRBJ1-5 and V is TRBV27; no definite D call. The origin of this receptor is a donor aged 10-30 years with latent tuberculosis or without tuberculosis infection. Sample: PBMCs. CDR3 loop: CASGTLDQPQHF. In DNA form, the CDR3 reads TGTGCCAGCGGCACCCTGGATCAGCCCCAGCATTTT.